Below, one T cell receptor (beta chain) is given with its context. Sequencing used immunoSEQ multiplex PCR; TCRdb keeps in-frame clones, though not all of them. The table includes over 10,000 clones, roughly 86% detected once. The sample is drawn from a study of T cell changes during pregnancy in multiple sclerosis. V lost 0 bases and J 9 bases, leaving 10 bases between the germline ends. The germline CDR1 and CDR2 sequences are SGHKS and YYEKEE (reference sequence). The CDR3 is made up of 14 amino acids. V usage is TRBV5-5 and J usage is TRBJ1-6; D is unresolved. This material consisted of CD8+ T cells from peripheral blood mononuclear cells, taken in the second trimester of pregnancy. This receptor was taken from a female donor in good health, enrolled as a control in a pregnancy study. The CDR3 is CASSLVGGVSPLHF. The DNA for the CDR3 is TGTGCCAGCAGCTTGGTCGGCGGGGTTTCACCCCTCCACTTT.